These T cell receptor beta chains were read from a single sample in a study of control samples from healthy donors and cancer patients. Data came from immunoSEQ multiplex PCR; TCRdb stores just in-frame clones and leaves some out. The top ten hold 6% to 9.5% of the sample, which has tens of thousands of clones, around 90% seen once. Sequences were obtained from blood. The receptor set was obtained from a woman between 55 and 75 years old in good health. Each CDR3 is given with its conserved first and last residue. A D gene is named only where the DNA matches it firmly. Clone size is not always given. Where it is, it says once, few, many or a class for expanded clones.

>TRBJ2-2|.|TRBV7-3|.
TGTGCCAGCAGCCAAAGGGGGGGCACCGGGGAGCTGTTTTTT
CASSQRGGTGELFF
>TRBJ1-1|.|TRBV19|.
TGTGCCAGTAGTATTGAAGGGCAGGGGAGGACTGAAGCTTTCTTT
CASSIEGQGRTEAFF
>TRBJ2-3|.|TRBV6-2/TRBV6-3|TRBD2
TGTGCCAGCAGTCTCGAGCTAGCGGGGGGCGCAGATACGCAGTATTTT
CASSLELAGGADTQYF
>TRBJ2-2|.|TRBV5-1|.
TGCGCCAGCAGCTTGGATGCGGTGGACACCGGGGAGCTGTTTTTT
CASSLDAVDTGELFF
>TRBJ2-5|.|TRBV10-1|.
TGCGCCAGCAGTGCAGCCCGGGACACGATCCAAGAGACCCAGTACTTC
CASSAARDTIQETQYF
>TRBJ2-5|few|TRBV6-5|TRBD1
TGTGCCAGCAGCCGACAGGGTAGGGGCAAAGAGACCCAGTACTTC
CASSRQGRGKETQYF
>TRBJ1-1|.|TRBV5-4|.
TGTGCCAGCAGCCTATCCACGGTGAACACTGAAGCTTTCTTT
CASSLSTVNTEAFF
>TRBJ1-5|once|TRBV10-3|.
TGTGCCATCAGTGAGGACAGAAGCAATCAGCCCCAGCATTTT
CAISEDRSNQPQHF
>TRBJ2-1|.|TRBV7-7|.
TGTGCCAGCAGCTTATACCTTCTTAGTGAGCAGTTCTTC
CASSLYLLSEQFF
>TRBJ1-6|.|TRBV5-1|.
TGCGCCAGCAGCTTGGGGCAAGCGAGCTTTAATTCACCCCTCCACTTT
CASSLGQASFNSPLHF
>TRBJ1-2|.|TRBV6-5|.
TGTGCCAGCAGTTACGCAGGGATCTATGGCTACACCTTC
CASSYAGIYGYTF
>TRBJ1-5|.|TRBV30|TRBD1
TGTGCCTGGAGTTGGACAGGGGTTCGCAATCAGCCCCAGCATTTT
CAWSWTGVRNQPQHF
>TRBJ2-7|.|TRBV6-5|TRBD2
TGTGCCAGCAGTTATACTAGCGGGAGAGCCTACGAGCAGTACTTC
CASSYTSGRAYEQYF
>TRBJ1-2|.|TRBV7-8|TRBD1
TGTGCCAGCAGCCCCAGGGGGCGCGGTGACTATGGCTACACCTTC
CASSPRGRGDYGYTF
>TRBJ1-1|.|TRBV19|TRBD1
TGTGCCAGTGGCCCCCAGGGGGTTAGGAACACTGAAGCTTTCTTT
CASGPQGVRNTEAFF
>TRBJ2-5|.|TRBV7-2|TRBD2
TGTGCCAGCAGCTTAGGGACTAGCGGGAGGGTACGAGAGACCCAGTACTTC
CASSLGTSGRVRETQYF
>TRBJ1-2|.|TRBV9|.
TGTGCCAGCAGCGCCCCGGACGGACGCTTACATGGCTACACCTTC
CASSAPDGRLHGYTF
>TRBJ2-1|.|TRBV5-6|.
TGTGCCAGCAGCTTACCGGGACAACGCTCCTACAATGAGCAGTTCTTC
CASSLPGQRSYNEQFF
>TRBJ2-1|.|TRBV24-1|.
TGTGCCACCAGTGCTGGGACTCCCAATGAGCAGTTCTTC
CATSAGTPNEQFF
>TRBJ1-5|.|TRBV10-3|.
TGTGCCATCAGTGAATCACAGGGTAAAGTAAGCCAGCATTTT
CAISESQGKVSQHF
>TRBJ2-1|once|TRBV28|TRBD2
TGTGCCAGCAGTTCAAGCGGGAGGGGCGCCAATGAGCAGTTCTTC
CASSSSGRGANEQFF
>TRBJ1-5|.|TRBV27|TRBD1
TGTGCCAGCAGTCCTCTGGGACAGGGAATTAATAGCAATCAGCCCCAGCATTTT
CASSPLGQGINSNQPQHF
>TRBJ1-5|.|TRBV19|TRBD1
TGTGCCAGTAGTCCGTTGGGGACAGGGGACCGTCAGCCCCAGCATTTT
CASSPLGTGDRQPQHF
>TRBJ2-5|.|TRBV11-3|TRBD2
TGTGCCAGCAGCTGGGCTAGCGGGGGGGCGTACGTGACCCAGTACTTC
CASSWASGGAYVTQYF
>TRBJ1-2|.|TRBV20-1|.
TGCAGTGCTAGTTTTGGTCAGGACTATGGCTACACCTTC
CSASFGQDYGYTF
>TRBJ2-1|.|TRBV5-1|TRBD2
TGCGCCAGCAGCTTGGTAACGGGGGGGCCCCATGAGCAGTTCTTC
CASSLVTGGPHEQFF
>TRBJ1-6|.|TRBV25-1|TRBD1
TGTGCCAGCAGTGCTCGGGACAGGGGGCTTTCACCCCTCCACTTT
CASSARDRGLSPLHF
>TRBJ2-2|.|TRBV24-1|TRBD1
TGTGCCACCCGGGACAGGCGGGCGAACACCGGGGAGCTGTTTTTT
CATRDRRANTGELFF
>TRBJ2-2|.|TRBV6-2/TRBV6-3|.
TGTGCCAGCAGTTTTCTGAACACCGGGGAGCTGTTTTTT
CASSFLNTGELFF
>TRBJ1-6|.|TRBV3-1/TRBV3-2|.
TGTGCCAGCAGCCAAGGGTGGGGGAGGGCCGACTCACCCCTCCACTTT
CASSQGWGRADSPLHF
>TRBJ1-1|.|TRBV3-1/TRBV3-2|TRBD1
TGTGCCAGCACCAAACAGGGGGGCAGGACTGAAGCTTTCTTT
CASTKQGGRTEAFF
>TRBJ2-5|.|TRBV6-5|.
TGTGCCAGCAGTTATGGCCGATCGCGCCAAGAGACCCAGTACTTC
CASSYGRSRQETQYF
>TRBJ1-5|.|TRBV7-2|.
TGTGCCAGCAGCTTACAGAGGGGGGATGGAGGGCAGCCCCAGCATTTT
CASSLQRGDGGQPQHF
>TRBJ2-1|.|TRBV11-1|TRBD2
TGTGCCAGCAGCTTAGAGGGACTAGCGGGTTACAATGAGCAGTTCTTC
CASSLEGLAGYNEQFF
>TRBJ1-1|.|TRBV12-5|.
TGTGCTAGTGGTGCAGAGTTCACTGAAGCTTTCTTT
CASGAEFTEAFF
>TRBJ2-2|.|TRBV19|TRBD2
TGTGCCAGTAGCGGACTAGCGGGAACTATCGGGGAGCTGTTTTTT
CASSGLAGTIGELFF
>TRBJ1-2|few|TRBV28|.
TGTGCCAGCAGTCCCGGCGGGGCAGGGGTATACTATGGCTACACCTTC
CASSPGGAGVYYGYTF
>TRBJ2-3|.|TRBV7-2|.
TGTGCCAGCAGCCCCCGGTCGGGCACAGATACGCAGTATTTT
CASSPRSGTDTQYF
>TRBJ2-2|.|TRBV6-4|TRBD2
TGTGCCAGCTCTAGCGGGAGAGACACCGGGGAGCTGTTTTTT
CASSSGRDTGELFF
>TRBJ2-6|.|TRBV30|.
TGTGCCTGGAGTACCACCTCTGGGGCCAACGTCCTGACTTTC
CAWSTTSGANVLTF
>TRBJ1-2|.|TRBV19|.
TGTGCCAGTACCGTCTATGGCTACACCTTC
CASTVYGYTF
>TRBJ1-2|.|TRBV3-1/TRBV3-2|TRBD1
TGTGCCAGCAGCCAAGTGGTCGAGGGGGCGCGGGGCTACACCTTC
CASSQVVEGARGYTF
>TRBJ2-3|.|TRBV9|TRBD2
TGTGCCAGCACCAAAACTAGCGGGATGACAGATACGCAGTATTTT
CASTKTSGMTDTQYF
>TRBJ1-4|.|TRBV29-1|TRBD1
TGCAGCGCGTCCGGGACAGGGAATCAAAAACTGTTTTTT
CSASGTGNQKLFF
>TRBJ1-6|.|TRBV28|.
TGTGCCACCAGTATCGGGCATTCACCCCTCCACTTT
CATSIGHSPLHF
>TRBJ1-2|.|TRBV12-3/TRBV12-4|.
TGTGCCAGCAGTTTGGGCCGAAGCCATGGCTACACCTTC
CASSLGRSHGYTF
>TRBJ1-3|once|TRBV7-2|TRBD1
TGTGCCAGCAGCTTGACAGGGTCAGGAAACACCATATATTTT
CASSLTGSGNTIYF
>TRBJ2-3|.|TRBV3-1/TRBV3-2|.
TGTGCCAGCAGCCACGTAGGCGGGGCGGCAGATACGCAGTATTTT
CASSHVGGAADTQYF
>TRBJ2-7|.|TRBV28|.
TGTGCCAGCAGACCGACTCCGTCCTACGAGCAGTACTTC
CASRPTPSYEQYF
>TRBJ2-7|.|TRBV7-3|.
TGTGCCAGCAGCTTACGGTCCGAACCGGACCGTCCGGGACAAAAGAACTACGAGCAGTACTTC
CASSLRSEPDRPGQKNYEQYF
>TRBJ2-4|.|TRBV9|TRBD2
TGTGCCAGCAGCGTAGGACTAGCAAACATTCAGTACTTC
CASSVGLANIQYF
>TRBJ1-5|.|TRBV25-1|TRBD1
TGTGCCAGCAGCCGCGGAGGGACAGGGGAAAATCAGCCCCAGCATTTT
CASSRGGTGENQPQHF
>TRBJ2-3|.|TRBV5-4|.
TGTGCCAGCAGCTTGGCACTAGCCAACACAGATACGCAGTATTTT
CASSLALANTDTQYF
>TRBJ1-2|.|TRBV29-1|.
TGCAGCGTCGAGACAGGTGTCTATGGCTACACCTTC
CSVETGVYGYTF
>TRBJ2-2|.|TRBV11-3|TRBD1
TGTGCCAGCAGCCTCGACAGGGGGTATAGAACCGGGGAGCTGTTTTTT
CASSLDRGYRTGELFF